This TCR beta chain was sequenced in a study of blood T cell repertoires in COVID-19. Across the whole study: Acute-phase and convalescent COVID-19 samples originated in the United States, Italy and Spain.

Original analysis: Nucleated cell number was recorded as an estimate derived from reference gene primer amplification. Libraries were prepared by immunoSEQ multiplex PCR; TCRdb keeps only in-frame clonotypes and omits some of them. That table supplies the V and J calls and clone size; D and trimming were determined from the DNA. In the table there are about 140,000 clones, about 89% of which are singletons. Per the germline V gene, CDR1 is MNHNS and CDR2 is SASEGT. V dropped 4 bases and J dropped 4; count of bases not matched to a gene: 12. This CDR3 is built from 17 residues. The rearrangement links TRBV6-1 to TRBJ2-1, with 8 bases identical to TRBD1. This receptor was taken from a man aged 50 or older who had recovered from COVID-19. The specimen was peripheral blood. CDR3 nucleotides: TGTGCCAGCAGTGCCCTGGGGACCGGGACAGGTTACAATGAGCAGTTCTTC. It encodes CASSALGTGTGYNEQFF.